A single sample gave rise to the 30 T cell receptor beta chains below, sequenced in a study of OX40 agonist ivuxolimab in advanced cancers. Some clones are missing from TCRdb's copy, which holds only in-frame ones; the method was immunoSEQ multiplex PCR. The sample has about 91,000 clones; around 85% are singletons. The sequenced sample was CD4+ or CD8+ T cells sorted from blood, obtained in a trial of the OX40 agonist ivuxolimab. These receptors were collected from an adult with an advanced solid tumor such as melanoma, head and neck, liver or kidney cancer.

The CDR3: CASSEVWDRDQPQHF. The CDR3 DNA reads TGTGCCAGCAGTGAAGTTTGGGACAGGGATCAGCCCCAGCATTTT. This sequence joins TRBV6-1 and TRBJ1-5; the match to TRBD1 covers 9 bases. The CDR3 is 15 residues long. J lost 5 bases, V lost 1 base, and 3 bases had no gene match. Germline CDR1 and CDR2: MNHNS and SASEGT.

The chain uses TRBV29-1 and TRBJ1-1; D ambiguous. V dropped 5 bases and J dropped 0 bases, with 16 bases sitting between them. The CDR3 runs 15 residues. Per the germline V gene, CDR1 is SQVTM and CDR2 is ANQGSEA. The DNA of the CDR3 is TGCAGCGTTACCAAAGACGGAGTCATGAACACTGAAGCTTTCTTT. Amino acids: CSVTKDGVMNTEAFF.

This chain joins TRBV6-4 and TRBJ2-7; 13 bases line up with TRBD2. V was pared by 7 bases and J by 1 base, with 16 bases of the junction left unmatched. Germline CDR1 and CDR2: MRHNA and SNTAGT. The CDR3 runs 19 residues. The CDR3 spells CASKALPSTSGGPSYEQYV. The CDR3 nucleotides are TGTGCCAGCAAAGCCCTCCCCTCGACTAGCGGGGGGCCATCCTACGAGCAGTACGTC.

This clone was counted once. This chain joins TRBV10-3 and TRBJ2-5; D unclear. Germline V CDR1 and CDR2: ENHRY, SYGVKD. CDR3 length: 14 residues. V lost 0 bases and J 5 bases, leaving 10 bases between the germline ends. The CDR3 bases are TGTGCCATCAGTGAGTCTGGACGAGCTGAGACCCAGTACTTC. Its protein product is CAISESGRAETQYF.

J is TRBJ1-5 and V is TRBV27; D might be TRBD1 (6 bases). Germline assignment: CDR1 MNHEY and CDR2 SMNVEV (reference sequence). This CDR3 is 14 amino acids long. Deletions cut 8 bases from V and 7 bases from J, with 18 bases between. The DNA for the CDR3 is TGTGCCAGCCGTAATACAGGGTACGGCCAGCCCCAGCATTTT. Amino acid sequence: CASRNTGYGQPQHF.

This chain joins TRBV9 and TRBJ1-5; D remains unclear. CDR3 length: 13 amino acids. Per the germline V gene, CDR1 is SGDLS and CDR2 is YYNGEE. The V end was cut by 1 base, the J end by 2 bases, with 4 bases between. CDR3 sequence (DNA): TGTGCCAGCAGCGTAAGTGGCAATCAGCCCCAGCATTTT. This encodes CASSVSGNQPQHF.

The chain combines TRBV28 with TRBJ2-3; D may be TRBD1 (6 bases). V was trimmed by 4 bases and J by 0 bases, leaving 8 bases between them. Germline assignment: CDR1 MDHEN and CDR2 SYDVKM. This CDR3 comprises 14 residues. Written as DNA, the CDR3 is TGTGCCAGCAGTTCGGGACAAAGCACAGATACGCAGTATTTT. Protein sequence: CASSSGQSTDTQYF.

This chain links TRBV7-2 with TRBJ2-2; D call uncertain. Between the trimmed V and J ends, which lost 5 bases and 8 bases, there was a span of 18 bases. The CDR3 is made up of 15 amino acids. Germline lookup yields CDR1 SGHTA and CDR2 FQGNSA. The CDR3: CASSPPGRTPGELFF. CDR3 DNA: TGTGCCAGCAGCCCCCCTGGACGAACACCGGGGGAGCTGTTTTTT.

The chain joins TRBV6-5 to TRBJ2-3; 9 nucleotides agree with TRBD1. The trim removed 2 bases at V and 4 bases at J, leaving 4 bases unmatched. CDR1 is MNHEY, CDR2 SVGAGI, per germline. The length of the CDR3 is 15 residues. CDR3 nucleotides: TGTGCCAGCAGTTACGGGACAGGGAATGCAGATACGCAGTATTTT. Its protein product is CASSYGTGNADTQYF.

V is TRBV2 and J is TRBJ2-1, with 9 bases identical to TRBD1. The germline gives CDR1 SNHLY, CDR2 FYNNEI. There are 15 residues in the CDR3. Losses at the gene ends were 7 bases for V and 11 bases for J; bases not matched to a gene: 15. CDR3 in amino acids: CASTSGTGRGSKQFF. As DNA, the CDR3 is TGTGCCAGCACCTCCGGGACAGGGCGGGGGTCTAAGCAGTTCTTC.

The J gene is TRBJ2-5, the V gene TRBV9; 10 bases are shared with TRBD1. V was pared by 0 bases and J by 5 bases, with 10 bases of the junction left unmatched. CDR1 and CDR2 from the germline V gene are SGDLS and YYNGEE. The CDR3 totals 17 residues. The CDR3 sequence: CASSVGLRQGASETQYF. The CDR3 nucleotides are TGTGCCAGCAGCGTAGGCCTTCGACAGGGGGCATCGGAGACCCAGTACTTC.

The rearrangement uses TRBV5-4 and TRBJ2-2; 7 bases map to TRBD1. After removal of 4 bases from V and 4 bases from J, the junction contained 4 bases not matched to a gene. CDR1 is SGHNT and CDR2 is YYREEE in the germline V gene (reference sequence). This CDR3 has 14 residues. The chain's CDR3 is CASSVAGGTGELFF. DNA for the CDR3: TGTGCCAGCAGCGTAGCAGGGGGCACCGGGGAGCTGTTTTTT. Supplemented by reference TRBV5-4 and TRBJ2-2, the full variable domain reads ETGVTQSPTHLIKTRGQQVTLRCSSQSGHNTVSWYQQALGQGPQFIFQYYREEENGRGNFPPRFSGLQFPNYSSELNVNALELDDSALYLCASSVAGGTGELFFGEGSRLTVL.

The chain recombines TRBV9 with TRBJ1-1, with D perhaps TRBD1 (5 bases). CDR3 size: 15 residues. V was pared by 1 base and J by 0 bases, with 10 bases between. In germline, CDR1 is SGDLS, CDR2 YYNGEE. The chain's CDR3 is CASSVSWGLNTEAFF. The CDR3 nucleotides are TGTGCCAGCAGCGTAAGTTGGGGCCTGAACACTGAAGCTTTCTTT.

DNA for the CDR3: TGCGCCAGCAGCTTGGGACTGATCTCTGGGGCCAACGTCCTGACTTTC. Amino acids: CASSLGLISGANVLTF. This chain joins TRBV5-1 and TRBJ2-6; D unclear. The V gene's germline CDR1 is SGHRS and CDR2 YFSETQ. This CDR3 comprises 16 residues. The V gene lost 0 bases and the J gene lost 0 bases, with 7 bases spanning the gap.

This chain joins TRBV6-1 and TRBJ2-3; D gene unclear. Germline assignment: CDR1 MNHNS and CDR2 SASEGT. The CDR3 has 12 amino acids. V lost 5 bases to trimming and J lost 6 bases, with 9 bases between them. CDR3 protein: CASSFSRDTQYF. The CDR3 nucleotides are TGTGCCAGCAGTTTCTCCCGCGATACGCAGTATTTT.

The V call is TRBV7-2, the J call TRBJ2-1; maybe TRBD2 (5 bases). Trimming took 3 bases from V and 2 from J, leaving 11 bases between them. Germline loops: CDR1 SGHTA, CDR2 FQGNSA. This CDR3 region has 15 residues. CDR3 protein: CASSFSRGTYNEQFF. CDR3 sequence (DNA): TGTGCCAGCAGCTTCTCCCGGGGTACCTACAATGAGCAGTTCTTC.

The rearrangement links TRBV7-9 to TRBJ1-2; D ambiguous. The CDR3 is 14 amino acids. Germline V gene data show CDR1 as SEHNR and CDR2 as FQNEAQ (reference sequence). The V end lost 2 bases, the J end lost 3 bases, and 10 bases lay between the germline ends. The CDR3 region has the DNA TGTGCCAGCAGCTTATACTCCGGGGACTATGGCTACACCTTC. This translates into CASSLYSGDYGYTF.

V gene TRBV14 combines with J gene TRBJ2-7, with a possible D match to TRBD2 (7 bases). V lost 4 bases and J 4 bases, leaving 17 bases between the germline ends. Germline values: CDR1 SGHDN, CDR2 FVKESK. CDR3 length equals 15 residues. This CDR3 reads CASSRLEGGLYEQYV. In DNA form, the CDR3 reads TGTGCCAGCAGCCGGTTAGAGGGGGGGCTTTACGAGCAGTACGTC.

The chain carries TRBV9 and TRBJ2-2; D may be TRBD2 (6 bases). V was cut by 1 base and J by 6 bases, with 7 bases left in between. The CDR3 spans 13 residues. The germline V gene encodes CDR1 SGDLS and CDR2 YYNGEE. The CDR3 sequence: CASSVPGAGELFF. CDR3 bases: TGTGCCAGCAGCGTACCGGGAGCCGGGGAGCTGTTTTTT.

The CDR3 nucleotides read TGTGCCACGGGTCAGGGAAGCAATGAGCAGTTCTTC. It encodes CATGQGSNEQFF. V and J are TRBV7-9 and TRBJ2-1; TRBD1 might be the D (5 bases). Deletions cut 10 bases from V and 6 bases from J, with 13 bases between. Germline-derived CDR1 and CDR2 are SEHNR and FQNEAQ (reference sequence). CDR3 length equals 12 residues.

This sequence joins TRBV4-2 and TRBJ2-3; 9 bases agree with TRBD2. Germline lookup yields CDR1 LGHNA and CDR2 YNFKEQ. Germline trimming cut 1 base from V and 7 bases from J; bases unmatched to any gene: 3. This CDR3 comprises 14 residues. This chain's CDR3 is CASSQGGTSYTQYF. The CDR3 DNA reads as TGTGCCAGCAGCCAAGGGGGGACTAGCTATACGCAGTATTTT.

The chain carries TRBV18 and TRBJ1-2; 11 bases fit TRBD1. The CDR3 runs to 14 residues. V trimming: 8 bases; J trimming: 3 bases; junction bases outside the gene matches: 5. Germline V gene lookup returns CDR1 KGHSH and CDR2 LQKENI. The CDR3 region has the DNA TGTGCCAGCGGAGGACAGGGGGCGGACTATGGCTACACCTTC. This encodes CASGGQGADYGYTF.

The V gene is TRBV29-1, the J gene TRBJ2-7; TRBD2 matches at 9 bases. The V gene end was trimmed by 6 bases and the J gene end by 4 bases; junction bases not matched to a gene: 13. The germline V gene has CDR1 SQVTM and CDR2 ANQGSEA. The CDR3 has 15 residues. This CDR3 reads CSVGGEAGGPYEQYF. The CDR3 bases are TGCAGCGTGGGGGGGGAAGCGGGAGGTCCATACGAGCAGTACTTC.

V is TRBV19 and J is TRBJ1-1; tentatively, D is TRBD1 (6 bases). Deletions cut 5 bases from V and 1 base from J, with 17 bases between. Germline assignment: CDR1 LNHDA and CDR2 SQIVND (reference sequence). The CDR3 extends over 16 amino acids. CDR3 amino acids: CASSLTGFVANTEAFF. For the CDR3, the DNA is TGTGCCAGTAGTCTCACAGGGTTTGTTGCGAACACTGAAGCTTTCTTT. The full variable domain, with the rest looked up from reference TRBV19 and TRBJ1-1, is DGGITQSPKYLFRKEGQNVTLSCEQNLNHDAMYWYRQDPGQGLRLIYYSQIVNDFQKGDIAEGYSVSREKKESFPLTVTSAQKNPTAFYLCASSLTGFVANTEAFFGQGTRLTVV.

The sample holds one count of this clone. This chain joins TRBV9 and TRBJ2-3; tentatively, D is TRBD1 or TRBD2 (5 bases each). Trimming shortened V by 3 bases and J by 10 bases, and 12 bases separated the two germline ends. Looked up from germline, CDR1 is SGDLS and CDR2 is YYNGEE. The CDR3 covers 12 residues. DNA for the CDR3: TGTGCCAGCAGCGCTAGTGGGGGTTCGCAGTATTTT. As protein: CASSASGGSQYF.

For the CDR3, the DNA is TGTGCCAGCAGCACCCAGACGGGGAACGGGAGGTTTGTGTACGAGCAGTACTTC. The encoded protein is CASSTQTGNGRFVYEQYF. The chain employs TRBV7-2 and TRBJ2-7; TRBD2 matches at 7 bases. CDR1 is SGHTA, CDR2 FQGNSA, per germline. CDR3 length: 18 residues. After removal of 5 bases from V and 4 bases from J, the junction contained 20 bases not matched to a gene.

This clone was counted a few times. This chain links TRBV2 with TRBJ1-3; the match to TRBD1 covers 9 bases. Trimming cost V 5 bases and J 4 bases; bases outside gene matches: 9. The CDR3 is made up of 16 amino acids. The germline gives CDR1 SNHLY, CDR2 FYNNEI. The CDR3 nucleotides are TGTGCCAGCAGTATAACGGGACAGGGACCCGGAAACACCATATATTTT. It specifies CASSITGQGPGNTIYF. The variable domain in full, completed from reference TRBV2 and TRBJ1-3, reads EPEVTQTPSHQVTQMGQEVILRCVPISNHLYFYWYRQILGQKVEFLVSFYNNEISEKSEIFDDQFSVERPDGSNFTLKIRSTKLEDSAMYFCASSITGQGPGNTIYFGEGSWLTVV.

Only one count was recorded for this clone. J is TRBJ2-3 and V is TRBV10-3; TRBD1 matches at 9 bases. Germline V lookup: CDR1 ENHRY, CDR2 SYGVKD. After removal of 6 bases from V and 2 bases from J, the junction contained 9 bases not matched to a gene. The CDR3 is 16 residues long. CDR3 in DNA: TGTGCCATCAGCGGGACAGGGATCGGGAACACAGATACGCAGTATTTT. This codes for CAISGTGIGNTDTQYF.

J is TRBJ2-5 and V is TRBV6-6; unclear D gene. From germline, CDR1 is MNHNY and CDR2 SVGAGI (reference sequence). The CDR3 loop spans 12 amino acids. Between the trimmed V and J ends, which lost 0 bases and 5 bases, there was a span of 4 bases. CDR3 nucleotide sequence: TGTGCCAGCAGTTACTCGACGGAGACCCAGTACTTC. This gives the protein CASSYSTETQYF.

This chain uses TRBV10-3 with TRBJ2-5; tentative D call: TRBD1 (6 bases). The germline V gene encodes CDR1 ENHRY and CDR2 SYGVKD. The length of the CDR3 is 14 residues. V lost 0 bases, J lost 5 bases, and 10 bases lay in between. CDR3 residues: CAISESGQLETQYF. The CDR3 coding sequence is TGTGCCATCAGTGAGTCAGGACAGCTTGAGACCCAGTACTTC.